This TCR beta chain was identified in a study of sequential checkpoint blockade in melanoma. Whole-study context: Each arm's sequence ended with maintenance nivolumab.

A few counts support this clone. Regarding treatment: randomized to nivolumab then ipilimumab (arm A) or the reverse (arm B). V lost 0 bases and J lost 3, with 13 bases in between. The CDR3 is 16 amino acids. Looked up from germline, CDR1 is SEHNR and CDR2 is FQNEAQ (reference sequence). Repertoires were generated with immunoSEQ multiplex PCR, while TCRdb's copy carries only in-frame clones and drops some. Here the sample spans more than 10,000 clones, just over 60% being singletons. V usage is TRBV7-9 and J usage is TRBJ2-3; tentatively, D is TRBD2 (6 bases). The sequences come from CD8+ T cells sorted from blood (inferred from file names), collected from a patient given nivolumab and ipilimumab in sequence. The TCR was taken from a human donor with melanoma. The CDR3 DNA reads TGTGCCAGCAGCTTAGCGCTGGGGGGTCGGACAGATACGCAGTATTTT. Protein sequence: CASSLALGGRTDTQYF.